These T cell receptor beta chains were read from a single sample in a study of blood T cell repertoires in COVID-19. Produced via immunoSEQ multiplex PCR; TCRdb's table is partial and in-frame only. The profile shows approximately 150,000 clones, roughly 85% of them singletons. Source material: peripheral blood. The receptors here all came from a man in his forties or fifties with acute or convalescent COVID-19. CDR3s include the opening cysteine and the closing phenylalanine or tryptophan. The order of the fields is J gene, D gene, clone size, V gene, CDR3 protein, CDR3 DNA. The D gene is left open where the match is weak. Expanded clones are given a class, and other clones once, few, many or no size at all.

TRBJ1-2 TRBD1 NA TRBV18 CASSPMGTGAPAGYTF TGTGCCAGCTCACCAATGGGGACAGGGGCCCCCGCTGGCTACACCTTC
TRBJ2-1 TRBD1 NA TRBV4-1 CASSQQGVYNEQFF TGCGCCAGCAGCCAACAGGGGGTCTACAATGAGCAGTTCTTC
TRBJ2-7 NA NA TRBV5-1 CASSLRGGSYEQYF TGCGCCAGCAGCTTGCGTGGGGGGTCCTACGAGCAGTACTTC
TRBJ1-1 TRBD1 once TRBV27 CASRRQGATEAFF TGTGCCAGCAGGCGACAGGGGGCCACTGAAGCTTTCTTT
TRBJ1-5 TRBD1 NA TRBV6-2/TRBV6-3 CASSQGDRVYQPQHF TGTGCCAGCAGCCAAGGGGACAGGGTTTATCAGCCCCAGCATTTT
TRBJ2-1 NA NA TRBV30 CAWSAIYNEQFF TGTGCCTGGAGCGCGATATACAATGAGCAGTTCTTC
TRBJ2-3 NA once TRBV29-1 CSVSGRITDTQYF TGCAGCGTCTCAGGAAGAATTACAGATACGCAGTATTTT
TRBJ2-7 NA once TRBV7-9 CASSFPFGGYEQYF TGTGCCAGCAGCTTTCCCTTTGGGGGGTACGAGCAGTACTTC
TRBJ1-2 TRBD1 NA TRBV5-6 CASSWTGLGYTF TGTGCCAGCAGTTGGACAGGCCTCGGCTACACCTTC
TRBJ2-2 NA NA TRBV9 CASNYRGGNTGELFF TGTGCCAGCAACTACAGGGGAGGGAACACCGGGGAGCTGTTTTTT
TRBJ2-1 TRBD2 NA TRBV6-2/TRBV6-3 CASSVGLAGEQFF TGTGCCAGCAGCGTGGGACTAGCGGGGGAGCAGTTCTTC
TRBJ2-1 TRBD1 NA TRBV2 CASRGPGQGVGNEQFF TGTGCCAGCAGAGGACCCGGACAGGGGGTGGGCAATGAGCAGTTCTTC
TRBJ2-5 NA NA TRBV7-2 CASSFVGAQYF TGTGCCAGCAGCTTCGTCGGGGCCCAGTACTTC
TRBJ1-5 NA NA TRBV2 CASSGGGPREPQHF TGTGCCAGCAGTGGGGGGGGCCCCCGGGAGCCCCAGCATTTT
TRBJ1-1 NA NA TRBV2 CASKGGEGTEAFF TGTGCCAGCAAGGGCGGGGAAGGCACTGAAGCTTTCTTT
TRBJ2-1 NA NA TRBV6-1 CASSELGFRGNEQFF TGTGCCAGCAGTGAACTAGGGTTCCGGGGTAATGAGCAGTTCTTC
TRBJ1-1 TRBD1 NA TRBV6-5 CASRPTGGNTEAFF TGTGCCAGCAGACCAACAGGGGGCAACACTGAAGCTTTCTTT
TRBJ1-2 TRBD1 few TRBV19 CASSLPGTGAGYTF TGTGCCAGTAGTCTTCCCGGGACAGGGGCTGGCTACACCTTC
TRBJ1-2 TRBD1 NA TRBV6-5 CASSYRQGSLDGYTF TGTGCCAGCAGTTACCGACAGGGAAGTCTAGATGGCTACACCTTC
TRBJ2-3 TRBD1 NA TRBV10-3 CAISAGGSADTQYF TGTGCCATCAGTGCAGGGGGCTCAGCAGATACGCAGTATTTT
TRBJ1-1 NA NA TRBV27 CASSSPGLVTEAFF TGTGCCAGCAGTTCCCCGGGGTTGGTCACTGAAGCTTTCTTT
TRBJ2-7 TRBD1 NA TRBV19 CATATGANYEQYF TGTGCCACCGCGACAGGGGCAAACTACGAGCAGTACTTC
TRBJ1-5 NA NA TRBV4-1 CASSPDPSQPQHF TGCGCCAGCAGCCCAGATCCCAGTCAGCCCCAGCATTTT
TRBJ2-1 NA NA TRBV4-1 CASRHTDSFSYNEQFF TGCGCCAGCAGGCACACCGACAGCTTCTCCTACAATGAGCAGTTCTTC
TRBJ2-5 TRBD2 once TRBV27 CASSGLASQETQYF TGTGCCAGCAGCGGACTAGCCTCTCAAGAGACCCAGTACTTC
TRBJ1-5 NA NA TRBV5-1 CASSYDGNQPQHF TGCGCCAGCAGCTACGACGGGAATCAGCCCCAGCATTTT
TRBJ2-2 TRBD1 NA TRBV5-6 CASSIQGAGELFF TGTGCCAGCAGCATCCAGGGGGCCGGGGAGCTGTTTTTT
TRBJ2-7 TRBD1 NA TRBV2 CASTSTRGREQYF TGTGCCAGCACCTCCACGAGGGGGCGCGAGCAGTACTTC
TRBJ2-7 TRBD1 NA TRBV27 CASSLIGTGAYEQYF TGTGCCAGCAGTTTAATCGGGACAGGCGCCTACGAGCAGTACTTC
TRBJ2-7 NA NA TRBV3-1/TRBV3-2 CASEGVTYEQYF TGTGCCAGCGAAGGAGTAACCTACGAGCAGTACTTC
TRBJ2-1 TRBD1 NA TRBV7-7 CASSKGQGGDEQFF TGTGCCAGCAGCAAGGGACAGGGTGGCGATGAGCAGTTCTTC
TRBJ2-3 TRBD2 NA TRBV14 CASSQDRAGGQDTQYF TGTGCCAGCAGCCAAGACCGGGCGGGGGGGCAAGATACGCAGTATTTT
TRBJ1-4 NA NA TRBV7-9 CASSLGLVDEKLFF TGTGCCAGCAGCTTAGGCTTAGTGGATGAAAAACTGTTTTTT
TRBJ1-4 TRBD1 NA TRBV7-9 CASSRDSEIPEKLFF TGTGCCAGCAGCCGGGACAGTGAAATCCCGGAAAAACTGTTTTTT
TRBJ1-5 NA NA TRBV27 CASSFGGGGNQPQHF TGTGCCAGCAGTTTTGGGGGAGGTGGCAATCAGCCCCAGCATTTT
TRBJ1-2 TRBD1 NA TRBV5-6 CASSLDPRGAGGGYTF TGTGCCAGCAGTTTAGACCCCCGAGGGGCAGGGGGAGGCTACACCTTC
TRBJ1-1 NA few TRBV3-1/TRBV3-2 CASSQASGSTEAFF TGTGCCAGCAGCCAAGCTAGCGGCAGCACTGAAGCTTTCTTT
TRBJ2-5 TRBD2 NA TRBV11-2 CASSLARGLYQETQYF TGTGCCAGCAGCTTAGCTAGGGGACTATACCAAGAGACCCAGTACTTC
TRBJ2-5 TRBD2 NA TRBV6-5 CASLWTSEYETQYF TGTGCCAGTTTATGGACTAGCGAGTATGAGACCCAGTACTTC
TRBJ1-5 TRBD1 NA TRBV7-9 CASSSTGGAQPQHF TGTGCCAGCAGCTCCACAGGGGGCGCTCAGCCCCAGCATTTT
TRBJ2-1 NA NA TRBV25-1 CALSPTPYPYNEQFF TGTGCCTTGTCCCCTACTCCCTATCCATACAATGAGCAGTTCTTC